These 4 T cell receptor beta chains were all obtained from the same sample, sequenced in a study of T cell responses to AZD1222 COVID-19 vaccine. Here immunoSEQ multiplex PCR was the method, and the copy in TCRdb shows in-frame clones only, minus some. The sample yields about 170,000 clones, about 85% seen once. The sample in question was peripheral blood, obtained on day 0 of AZD1222 vaccination. The receptors were gathered from an adult in good health.

The chain uses TRBV7-8 and TRBJ1-3; the D is unclear. From germline, CDR1 is SGHVS and CDR2 FQNEAQ. The CDR3 loop spans 15 amino acids. Trimming left V 1 base short and J 0 bases short, with 7 bases between. Here the CDR3 DNA reads TGTGCCAGCAGCTTAGGAGGCAGCTCTGGAAACACCATATATTTT. Amino acids: CASSLGGSSGNTIYF.

The rearrangement links TRBV2 to TRBJ2-1, with TRBD1 matching 8 bases. The CDR3 loop spans 17 amino acids. The junction had 17 bases not matched to a gene; V was cut back by 4 bases and J by 9 bases. CDR1 and CDR2 (germline): SNHLY, FYNNEI. In DNA form, the CDR3 reads TGTGCCAGCAGTGGCTTTGGGGCAGGGGGCCTTCTCAGTGAGCAGTTCTTC. Its protein is CASSGFGAGGLLSEQFF. Filled out from reference TRBV2 and TRBJ2-1, the complete variable domain reads EPEVTQTPSHQVTQMGQEVILRCVPISNHLYFYWYRQILGQKVEFLVSFYNNEISEKSEIFDDQFSVERPDGSNFTLKIRSTKLEDSAMYFCASSGFGAGGLLSEQFFGPGTRLTVL.

This chain uses TRBV3-1 (or the pseudogene TRBV3-2) with TRBJ1-1, with TRBD1 matching over 7 bases. V shed 5 bases, J shed 4 bases, and the junction held 4 bases outside the gene matches. This CDR3 is 13 amino acids long. CDR1 is LGHDT, CDR2 YNNKEL, per germline (reference sequence). The CDR3 coding sequence is TGTGCCAGCAGCAAACAGGGGTTCACTGAAGCTTTCTTT. This translates into CASSKQGFTEAFF.

The chain is built from TRBV7-2 and TRBJ1-2; TRBD1 matches 10 bases. The V segment lost 6 bases and the J segment 8 bases; nucleotides outside the gene matches: 6. The V gene's germline CDR1 is SGHTA and CDR2 FQGNSA. The CDR3 length is 13 residues. The CDR3 spells CASRPGTGVGYTF. The CDR3, as DNA: TGTGCCAGCAGACCCGGGACAGGGGTGGGCTACACCTTC.